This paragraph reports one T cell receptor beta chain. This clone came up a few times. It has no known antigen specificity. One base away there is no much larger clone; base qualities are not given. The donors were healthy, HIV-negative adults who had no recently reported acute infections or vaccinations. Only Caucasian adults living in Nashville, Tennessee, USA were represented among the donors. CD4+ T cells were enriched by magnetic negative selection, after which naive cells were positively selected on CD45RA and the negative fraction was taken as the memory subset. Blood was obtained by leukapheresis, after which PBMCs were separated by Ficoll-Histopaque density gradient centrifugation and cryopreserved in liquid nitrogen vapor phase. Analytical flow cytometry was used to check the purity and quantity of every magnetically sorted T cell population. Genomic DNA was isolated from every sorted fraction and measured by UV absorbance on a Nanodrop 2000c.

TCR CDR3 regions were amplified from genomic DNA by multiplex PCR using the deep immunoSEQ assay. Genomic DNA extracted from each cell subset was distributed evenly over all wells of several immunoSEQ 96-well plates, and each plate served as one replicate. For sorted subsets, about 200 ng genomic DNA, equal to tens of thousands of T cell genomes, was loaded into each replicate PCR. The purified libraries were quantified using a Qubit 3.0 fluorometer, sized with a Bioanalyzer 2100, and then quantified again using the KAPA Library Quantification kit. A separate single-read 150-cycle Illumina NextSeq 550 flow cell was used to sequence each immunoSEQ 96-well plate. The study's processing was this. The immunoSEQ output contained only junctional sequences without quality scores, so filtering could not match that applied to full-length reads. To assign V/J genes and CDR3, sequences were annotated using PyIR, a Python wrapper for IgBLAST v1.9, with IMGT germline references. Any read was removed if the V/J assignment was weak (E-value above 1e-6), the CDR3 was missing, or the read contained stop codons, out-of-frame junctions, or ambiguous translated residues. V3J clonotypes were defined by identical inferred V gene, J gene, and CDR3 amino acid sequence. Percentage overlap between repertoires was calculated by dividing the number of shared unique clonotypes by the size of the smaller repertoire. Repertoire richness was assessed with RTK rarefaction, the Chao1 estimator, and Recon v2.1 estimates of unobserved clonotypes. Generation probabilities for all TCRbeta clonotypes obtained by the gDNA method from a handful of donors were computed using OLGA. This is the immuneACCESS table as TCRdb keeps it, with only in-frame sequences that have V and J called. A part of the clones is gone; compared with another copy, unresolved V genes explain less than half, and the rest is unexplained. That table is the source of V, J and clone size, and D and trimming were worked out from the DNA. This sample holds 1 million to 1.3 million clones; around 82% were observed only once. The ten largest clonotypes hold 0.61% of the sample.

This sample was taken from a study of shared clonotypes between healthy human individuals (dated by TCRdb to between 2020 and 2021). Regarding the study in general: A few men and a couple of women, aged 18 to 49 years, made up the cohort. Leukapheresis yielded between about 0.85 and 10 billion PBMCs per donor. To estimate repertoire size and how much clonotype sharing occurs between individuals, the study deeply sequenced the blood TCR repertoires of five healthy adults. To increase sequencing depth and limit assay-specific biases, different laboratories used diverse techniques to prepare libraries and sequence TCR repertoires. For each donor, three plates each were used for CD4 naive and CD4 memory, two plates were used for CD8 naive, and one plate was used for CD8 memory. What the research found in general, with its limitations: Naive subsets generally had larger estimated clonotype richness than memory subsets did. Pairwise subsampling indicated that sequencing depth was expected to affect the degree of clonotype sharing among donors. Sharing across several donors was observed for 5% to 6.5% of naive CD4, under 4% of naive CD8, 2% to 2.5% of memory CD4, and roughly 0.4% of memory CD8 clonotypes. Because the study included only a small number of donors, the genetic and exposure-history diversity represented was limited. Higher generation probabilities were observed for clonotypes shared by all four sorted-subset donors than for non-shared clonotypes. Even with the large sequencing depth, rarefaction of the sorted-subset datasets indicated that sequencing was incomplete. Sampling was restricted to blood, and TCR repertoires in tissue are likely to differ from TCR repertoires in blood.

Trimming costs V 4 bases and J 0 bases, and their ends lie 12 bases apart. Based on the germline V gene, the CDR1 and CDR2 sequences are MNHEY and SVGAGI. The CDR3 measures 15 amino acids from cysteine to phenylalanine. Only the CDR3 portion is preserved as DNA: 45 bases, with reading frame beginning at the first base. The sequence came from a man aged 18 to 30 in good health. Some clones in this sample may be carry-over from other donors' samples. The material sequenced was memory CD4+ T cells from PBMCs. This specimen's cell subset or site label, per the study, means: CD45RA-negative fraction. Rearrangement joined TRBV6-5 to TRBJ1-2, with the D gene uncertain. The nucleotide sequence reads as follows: TGTGCCAGCAGTTTAAATAGGCAGGCTAACTATGGCTACACCTTC. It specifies CASSLNRQANYGYTF.